The TCR beta chain described here comes from a study of shared clonotypes between healthy human individuals. CDR3 length equals 14 residues. The germline V gene has CDR1 LNHDA and CDR2 SQIVND (reference sequence). The ends lost 6 bases at V and 7 bases at J; junction bases unmatched: 8. Libraries were prepared by immunoSEQ multiplex PCR; TCRdb keeps only in-frame clonotypes and omits some of them. The sample lists around 550,000 clones, approximately 95% occurring once. Naive CD8 populations comprised CD45RO-negative cells positively selected for CCR7, excluding terminally differentiated effector memory CD45RA+ cells.

The J gene is TRBJ2-2, the V gene TRBV19; the match to TRBD1 covers 7 bases. The source material was naive CD8+ T cells sorted from blood. The TCR originated in a woman in her twenties or thirties in good health. CDR3 in DNA: TGTGCCAGTAGCAGACGACAGGGCTACGGGGAGCTGTTTTTT. It codes for CASSRRQGYGELFF.